The 8 T cell receptor beta chains below come from one sample, sequenced in a study of monozygotic twins with inflammatory bowel disease. Reprocessing the 5' RACE reads, TCRdb reports a single entry for every CDR3 protein and omits DNA. This repertoire comprises about 140,000 distinct CDR3 sequences; its ten largest clones make up approximately 2.5%. Sequencing was done on a sample of blood. Every receptor here comes from a human donor with ulcerative colitis or Crohn's disease, or a healthy co-twin of an affected twin (not recorded which).

This sequence joins TRBV7-9 and TRBJ2-7; TCRdb designates TRBD1, a call that cannot be tested without DNA. Germline lookup yields CDR1 SEHNR and CDR2 FQNEAQ (reference sequence). There are 15 residues in the CDR3. CDR3 loop: CASSFIGTGDYEQYF.

The gene calls are TRBV7-6 and TRBJ2-1; TCRdb selects TRBD1, and the lack of DNA leaves this call unchecked. The CDR3 contains 15 residues. Germline loops: CDR1 SGHVS, CDR2 FNYEAQ. The CDR3 spells CASSPRTGSYNEQFF.

V and J are TRBV20-1 and TRBJ2-7; no DNA is available, so the TRBD2 call from TCRdb remains unchecked. Germline V gene data show CDR1 as DFQATT and CDR2 as SNEGSKA (reference sequence). The CDR3 is 15 residues long. The CDR3 sequence: CSAKRLAGVPYEQYF.

J is TRBJ1-1 and V is TRBV5-1. The CDR3 length is 15 residues. Germline-derived CDR1 and CDR2 are SGHRS and YFSETQ. CDR3 protein: CASSLSQGGNTEAFF.

The chain has TRBV29-1 and TRBJ2-7; TCRdb selects TRBD1, and the lack of DNA leaves this call unchecked. From germline, CDR1 is SQVTM and CDR2 ANQGSEA. This CDR3 comprises 14 residues. CDR3 protein: CSVGPLAGAYEQYF.

V is TRBV5-1 and J is TRBJ1-1; the D call of TRBD1 rests on TCRdb alone, since no DNA is present to check it. CDR1 is SGHRS and CDR2 is YFSETQ in the germline V gene. The CDR3 runs 15 residues. CDR3: CASSLEGQMNTEAFF.

V and J are TRBV5-5 and TRBJ2-7; the TRBD2 assignment by TCRdb is unverifiable without DNA. This CDR3 region has 15 residues. The germline V gene encodes CDR1 SGHKS and CDR2 YYEKEE (reference sequence). CDR3: CASSLDAEVSYEQYF.

This rearrangement joins TRBV20-1 to TRBJ2-7; absent DNA, TCRdb's TRBD2 call cannot be checked. Per germline, CDR1 DFQATT and CDR2 SNEGSKA (reference sequence). The CDR3 loop spans 15 amino acids. This CDR3 is CSARETTSGIYEQYF.